This T cell receptor (beta chain) emerged from a study of regulatory T cells in long-lasting Graves disease (dated by TCRdb to the early 2020s). In terms of the full investigation: Persistent Graves' disease was defined as persistently positive TSH receptor autoantibodies together with antithyroid drug treatment for over 5 years. In the clinical cohort, patients with persistent Graves' disease had used antithyroid drugs for an average of about 10.3 years. This study used TCR sequencing and RNA sequencing of peripheral blood to compare persistent Graves' disease patients against newly diagnosed Graves' disease patients. The study took place in China and was registered as a clinical trial. A total of roughly 35 samples were covered by TCR sequencing, comprising some 13 persistent and around 20 newly diagnosed Graves' disease patients. What the authors observed across the whole study: The study examined only peripheral blood because the primary lesion, thyroid tissue, could not be accessed. The authors acknowledged the small sample size as a limitation that may reduce accuracy. A larger number of public clonotypes was shared among persistent patients (more than 2,500) than among newly diagnosed patients (roughly 1,000). Preferential use of TRBV28, TRBJ1-2 and TRBJ2-5 was observed in persistent disease, whereas TRBV20-1 and TRBJ2-1 were favored in newly diagnosed disease. Lower TCR Shannon entropy and fewer highly expanded clones were observed in persistent Graves' disease patients than in newly diagnosed patients, which suggested clonal expansion. Sequencing and analysis were restricted to the TCR beta chain.

A note on this clonotype: Its antigen is still unknown. A much larger clone is a single base away; this may be a read error.

Taken with the paper, the label for time point translates to: persistent/refractory GD, antithyroid drugs over 5 years with positive TRAb. RNA was extracted from PBMCs in TRIzol for both TCR sequencing and RNA sequencing. The diagnosis of Graves' disease was made according to American Thyroid Association guidelines. Recruitment of patients was carried out at an endocrinology department in Xi'an, China. Each patient gave about 10 milliliters of peripheral blood, collected in an EDTA anticoagulant tube. Ficoll Paque Plus density gradient separation was used to isolate PBMCs, and no further T cell sorting was performed. An Agilent 2100 Bioanalyzer and agarose gel were used to check RNA quality, while a NanoDrop 2000 measured RNA concentration. The CDR3 holds 14 amino acids from the cysteine to the phenylalanine. The DNA shown is the 42-base CDR3, in frame from base 1. Per the germline V gene, SNHLY is the CDR1 and FYNNEI is the CDR2.

Library preparation used multiplex PCR. Sequenced using an Illumina HiSeq 4000. iRepertoire HTBI primers and Arm-PCR amplification of CDR3 regions were used to construct TCR beta libraries. PCR products were gel purified before sequencing. In the original analysis: Gene usage analysis of CDR3 amino acid clonotypes used the 50 to 70 TRBV and more than 13 TRBJ segments found across samples. COPE and FqMerger were used to merge filtered high-quality paired reads into contigs. BLAST was used to align contigs to the IMGT TRBV, TRBD and TRBJ reference genes, and CDR3 was defined following IMGT. Clonotypes above 0.1% frequency were classified as highly expanded clones. Shannon entropy was used to measure repertoire diversity, and the Gini coefficient was used to measure V-J evenness. A clonotype found in more than one individual was treated as public. TCRdb reprocessing: public reads trimmed at Q25 with fastp, clones called with MiXCR, in-frame beta chains kept. Every entry covers one CDR3 protein and lists the most common genes and DNA from its rows. For this entry, the V and J calls and clone size follow TCRdb and not the study's own pipeline. The sample records around 460,000 distinct CDR3 sequences, approximately 23% of which are singletons. The ten most abundant clones make up around 12% of the sample.

The sequence is built from TRBV2 and TRBJ2-7; 12 junctional bases match TRBD2. This specimen consisted of peripheral blood mononuclear cells (PBMCs), obtained when the disease was refractory, from a patient treated with antithyroid drugs. The clonotype comes from a female donor with Graves disease. The CDR3: CAISRTSGMSEQYF. The DNA sequence follows: TGTGCCATCAGTAGGACTAGCGGGATGAGTGAGCAGTACTTC.